The present T cell receptor (beta chain) was sequenced within a study of response to subunit inactivated influenza vaccine. Study-wide points: The authors suggested that every seasonal influenza vaccination recruits few new T cells.

With V trimmed by 5 bases and J by 5 bases, 5 bases remained unmatched. Germline V lookup: CDR1 SEHNR, CDR2 FQNEAQ (reference sequence). CDR3 length equals 13 residues. A word on this clonotype: Its antigen is as yet unknown.

Using its own MiXCR run on the RT-PCR reads, TCRdb lists one record per CDR3 protein. The profile shows more than 700,000 distinct CDR3 sequences, less than 25% of them singletons. The TCR originated in a man aged 50 to 59 who received an inactivated influenza vaccine. This chain joins TRBV7-9 and TRBJ2-7, with 8 bases identical to TRBD1. The starting material was PBMCs from blood, obtained about 5 days after vaccination. The CDR3 region is CASSDRGSHEQYF. In DNA form, the CDR3 reads TGTGCCAGCAGCGACAGGGGTAGCCACGAGCAGTACTTC.